The present TCR beta chain was sequenced within a study of cytomegalovirus exposure and HLA in healthy donors (TCRdb year 2017). For the study in its entirety: According to an earlier analysis of around 600 of the donors, about 179 million T cells yielded some 110 million unique TCR beta sequences and less than 300 Gb of sequence data. Five DR-DQ haplotypes were handled as single units for association and clustering, since linkage in the cohort was strong. The T cell repertoires of 670 or so subjects were profiled by immunosequencing and related to cytomegalovirus serostatus. All discovery cohort repertoires had been generated on a single sequencing platform. Among 300 to 500 genotyped donors of the cohort, an average of approximately 240,000 unique TCR beta nucleotide sequences was sequenced per donor, of which 15% to 20% were non-productive. Donor age, sex, ethnicity and CMV serostatus were compiled alongside the repertoire data. A separate validation cohort of roughly 110 different subjects was used in addition to the roughly 640-subject first cohort. Typing coverage differed by locus: A, B, C, DRB1 and DQB1 were typed in roughly 620-630 donors, DQA1 in 522, DPA1 in 606, and DPB1 in 400 to 490. The later analysis used no new phenotypic data to find candidate immune exposures, relying instead on TCR beta sequences and their occurrence across donors. An early release covering 550 to 700 HLA-typed donors comprised about 320 gigabases of sequencing data and 85 million to 100 million unique TCR sequences. Both class I and class II loci were covered by HLA typing, at four-digit resolution. The study aimed to test whether cataloging public T cell receptors could reveal signatures of past pathogen exposure. To decide whether each TCR beta V gene segment behaved as functional or pseudogenic, an earlier analysis of 587 of the donors relied on high-throughput TCR beta sequencing. The genetic ancestry cluster associated with self-reported Caucasian donors included approximately 85% of the roughly 360 genotyped donors. A later genetic analysis used genome-wide SNP genotypes for about three fifths of the roughly 700 donors, treating that subset as a discovery cohort. A later analysis re-examined previously published TCR beta repertoires from about 700 donors and added high-resolution HLA genotyping to investigate patterns of TCR occurrence. To predict cytomegalovirus infection status, the study combined high-throughput TCR immunosequencing, statistical association of individual TCRs with disease status, and machine learning. Findings and caveats that apply to the study as a whole: When HLA alleles, especially DR and DQ, strongly co-occurred, TCR associations were difficult to assign to individual alleles. In both the original and validation cohorts, the classifier was reported to diagnose cytomegalovirus status with high specificity and sensitivity. A later genetic analysis reported fewer N-insertions in productive TCRs among donors in an Asian-associated ancestry cluster than the roughly 700-donor mean. Because the 87-base-pair reads could not distinguish some IMGT-functional V segments, including TRBV6-2 and TRBV6-3, those segments were excluded. Linkage disequilibrium might explain the correlated functional status among segregating V segments, but an unknown experimental factor could not be excluded. Immune exposure information for the cohort was limited to CMV serostatus. A later analysis reported that several top co-occurrence clusters appeared linked to parvovirus B19, influenza, CMV and Epstein-Barr virus. Because counts were too low, 15 to 20 rarely observed V segments, including chromosome 9 orphons, were excluded from the earlier analysis of 587 of the donors. In the study, some 160 TCR beta chains were listed as associated with cytomegalovirus. The sequencing pipeline was judged likely to have produced a cluster of highly shared sequence variants as a technical artifact. Roughly uniform sequencing depth across donors was assumed in presence/absence analyses, although this assumption may not hold. A further reported finding was that TCR beta sequences accurately predicted the HLA-A and HLA-B alleles for most subjects in the first cohort. Most CMV-associated TCR beta chains appeared to be HLA-restricted in a later analysis, and the HLA associations seemed to be driven largely by CMV exposure. Three of the identified cytomegalovirus-associated TCR beta chains were confirmed in vitro to be specific for cytomegalovirus antigens. While some public TCRs were present in many individuals, most TCR sequences turned up only very rarely across donors. In a later analysis, HLA-associated TCR beta chains showed more clonal expansion and lower generation probabilities than non-associated chains that were equally common. In this cohort, only TCR beta chains were sequenced, and detectable features were limited by the absence of alpha or paired-chain data. In a later analysis, the rate of TCR association differed among HLA loci, with DRB1 alleles having the most associated TCRs and HLA-C alleles having the fewest. In an earlier analysis of more than 500 of the donors, most TCR beta V segments appeared in productive rearrangements about 87% or about 30% of the time, broadly matching IMGT annotations. Because HLA typing was missing for some donors at each locus, association tests included only the typed subset. At a false discovery rate of 0.05, a later analysis linked some 17,000 TCR beta sequences to specific HLA alleles. The authors suggested that the approach could potentially be extended to other disease states and immunological phenotypes. A later genetic analysis associated a missense DCLRE1C variant with V-gene and J-gene trimming of TCR beta chains, and an independent cohort replicated the association.

Libraries were built with the immunoSEQ multiplex PCR assay. For the multiplex PCR, a mixture combining 60 forward primers for TCR Vbeta segments and 13 reverse primers for TCR Jbeta segments was used. The CDR3 region of rearranged TCR beta genes was amplified from genomic DNA with a multiplex PCR assay. Amplified TCR beta libraries were sequenced as 87-base-pair reads on the Illumina HiSeq System. Concerning the study's data processing: In a later analysis, tens of millions of unique TCR beta chains were counted across the roughly 670 repertoires, and about 10 million of these chains were shared by at least two donors. A nearest-neighbor algorithm error-corrected the raw reads and collapsed the reads into unique sequences, merging closely related sequences to remove PCR and sequencing errors. To assign V, D and J gene segments, CDR3 sequences were aligned to IMGT reference sequences. Each retained sequence needed at least a six-nucleotide match to both a V gene segment and a J gene segment. Rearrangements were called productive when the CDR3 lacked stop codons and stayed in frame with V and J; all others were non-productive. CDR3 was defined according to IMGT convention as the region running from the second conserved V-encoded cysteine to the conserved J-encoded phenylalanine. The earlier analysis of 500 to 600 of the donors excluded sequences that lacked an unambiguous match to a single V gene segment. In an earlier analysis of more than 500 of the donors, a V segment was called functional when productive rearrangements were above 56.7%, and segregating when the standard deviation between donors exceeded 5%. A statistical classification framework was developed to diagnose cytomegalovirus status using the catalog of TCR beta chain sequences. In a later analysis, V and J genes were assigned by comparing TCR nucleotide sequences against IMGT/GENE-DB human TR gene sequences. Using the TCRdist pipeline, a later analysis assigned CDR3 sequences along with most-parsimonious VDJ recombination scenarios. In a later analysis, each TCR beta chain was defined by its CDR3 amino acid sequence together with its V-gene family, and reads without a unique V-gene family were excluded. A later analysis removed 450 to 600 highly shared, low-generation-probability nucleotide sequences to deal with suspected cross-contamination and a sequencing artifact. In a later analysis, a clonal expansion index for each public chain was calculated from normalized within-repertoire ranks of inferred template counts. In a later analysis, generation probabilities were computed with a VDJ recombination model fitted to out-of-frame rearrangements, and the resulting probabilities were checked against IGoR. Hypergeometric tests were used in a later analysis to score TCR-TCR, TCR-HLA and TCR-CMV co-occurrence, with a repertoire-size bias correction applied to the TCR pairs. False discovery rates were estimated in a later analysis by permuting HLA or CMV assignments 20 times. In a later analysis, co-occurring TCRs were grouped using DBSCAN, with TCRdist sequence similarity added in when clustering inside HLA-allele-positive subsets. Co-occurrence clustering excluded repertoires with fewer than 30,000 or more than 120,000 public chains, plus five with anomalous nucleotide sharing. The source is immuneACCESS, and TCRdb retained only in-frame sequences with V and J called. Part of the clones is not carried over; for the studies checked, unresolved V genes explain less than half of this, and the remainder is unexplained. V and J calls and clone size come straight from that table; D and trimming were deduced from the DNA. For this sample the table gives fewer than 85,000 clones, of which approximately 82% were detected only once. The leading ten clones occupy approximately 20% of the sample.

On this clone: Its specific antigen is unknown. Base qualities are not at hand, and no much larger clone is one base apart.

In total, about 650 healthy bone marrow donors made up the cohort. At the time of sampling, all cohort members were nominally healthy, though unrecorded immune exposures were likely present. The donor tested CMV seropositive, placing the donor among the 250 to 350 seropositive members of the cohort. Every donor gave a peripheral blood sample, and the peripheral blood mononuclear cells from that sample were used for TCR beta sequencing. Genomic DNA was extracted from the blood cell samples with the Qiagen DNeasy Blood Extraction Kit. The germline V gene yields MNHEY for CDR1 and SVGAGI for CDR2. Counted from cysteine to phenylalanine, this CDR3 has 15 amino acids. This entry keeps only the CDR3 DNA: 45 bases, framed from base 1. Trimming removed 5 bases from V and 2 bases from J, leaving 15 bases between the germline ends.

The chain is assembled from TRBV6-5 and TRBJ2-5, and the D gene may be TRBD2, 6 bases matching. Sequencing was performed on PBMCs. This clonotype originated in a man in his sixties or seventies in good health and CMV-seropositive. The CDR3 amino acid sequence is: CASSAGTFAQETQYF. The DNA sequence is TGTGCCAGCAGTGCCGGGACTTTTGCTCAAGAGACCCAGTACTTC.